The present TCR beta chain was sequenced within a study of graft-versus-host responses after intestinal transplantation. Study at large: Recipients obtained multivisceral, liver-intestinal, or isolated intestinal transplants. All recipients were given anti-thymocyte globulin induction, and tacrolimus and steroids were then administered for 2 to 3 years. Notes on the study in general: After transplant, early declines in HvG clones were associated with peak levels of circulating GvH clones. Researchers found GvH clones in recipient marrow, and some showed up first in ileum or blood.

Sequencing was performed with immunoSEQ multiplex PCR; in TCRdb, only in-frame clones are kept and a portion is missing. The repertoire holds about 45,000 clones, with about 91% as singletons. Points on this clone: The antigen is undetermined.

Per germline, CDR1 SGHNT and CDR2 YENEEA. Trimming took off 5 bases at V and 7 bases at J, with 27 bases between the two ends. CDR3 size: 18 residues. Specimen: PBMCs, collected 524 days after transplant. This clonotype originated in a human patient who received an intestinal transplant, so some T cells may come from the graft donor. The chain couples TRBV11-3 to TRBJ2-1, with D possibly TRBD2 on 7 matching bases. DNA for the CDR3: TGTGCCAGCAGCCCCGGAGGGTTCGGCGGGAGAGGGGGGAATGAGCAGTTCTTC. Translating gives CASSPGGFGGRGGNEQFF.